This T cell receptor beta chain was identified during a study of graft-versus-host responses after intestinal transplantation. About the study: Recipients had transplants, and these were multivisceral, liver-intestinal, or isolated intestinal. All recipients got anti-thymocyte globulin induction, then tacrolimus and steroids for about 3 years. Study results and limitations: Recipient marrow held GvH clones, some first seen in ileum or blood.

TCRdb keeps only in-frame clones here, not all; method: immunoSEQ multiplex PCR. Of more than 80,000 clones in the sample, 75% to 90% are singletons; the top ten hold roughly 17%. Details on this clone: Its antigen is still unknown.

The material sequenced was unstimulated CD8+ T cells sorted from spleen or lymph node cells, taken before intestinal transplant. The sequence came from a human donor who received an intestinal transplant.

Here the CDR3 DNA reads TGTGCCTGGAGTGTATCGACGCTTGAGCAGTTCTTC. Translated: CAWSVSTLEQFF. V is TRBV30 and J is TRBJ2-1; no firm D call. CDR3 length equals 12 residues. V shed 0 bases and J shed 9 bases, with 9 bases lying between them. CDR1 is GTSNPN, CDR2 SVGIG, per germline (reference sequence).